These T cell receptor beta chains were read from a single sample in a study of PD-1 blockade in classical Hodgkin lymphoma. Libraries were prepared by immunoSEQ multiplex PCR; TCRdb keeps only in-frame clonotypes and omits some of them. The sample holds 20,000 or so clones, about 80% seen once. The input for sequencing was peripheral blood mononuclear cells (PBMCs), taken before the fourth cycle of nivolumab. These receptors were obtained from a human donor with classical Hodgkin lymphoma. Each CDR3 is given with its conserved first and last residue. A D gene is named only where the DNA matches it firmly. Not every row has a clone size; where given, it reads once, few, many or a size class.

cdr3_nt: TGTGCCAGCAGCCTCCGGGACCGCCGCACCACAGATACGCAGTATTTT; cdr3_aa: CASSLRDRRTTDTQYF; j_call: TRBJ2-3; v_call: TRBV11-2; clone_size: NA; d_call: NA
cdr3_nt: TGTGCCAGTAGTATTAAGTTAGGAGCCAAAAACATTCAGTACTTC; cdr3_aa: CASSIKLGAKNIQYF; j_call: TRBJ2-4; v_call: TRBV19; clone_size: NA; d_call: NA
cdr3_nt: TGTGCCAGCAGCCTCACTGAGACAAATGAAAAACTGTTTTTT; cdr3_aa: CASSLTETNEKLFF; j_call: TRBJ1-4; v_call: TRBV6-5; clone_size: NA; d_call: NA
cdr3_nt: TGTGCCAGCAGTCCTGACGGGAACACTGAAGCTTTCTTT; cdr3_aa: CASSPDGNTEAFF; j_call: TRBJ1-1; v_call: TRBV2; clone_size: NA; d_call: NA
cdr3_nt: TGTGCCAGCAGTTACTTACCGGGACTAGCGGGGGATGAGCAGTTCTTC; cdr3_aa: CASSYLPGLAGDEQFF; j_call: TRBJ2-1; v_call: TRBV6-6; clone_size: NA; d_call: TRBD2
cdr3_nt: TGTGCCAGCAGTTACTTCGACTTGCCCTACGAGCAGTACTTC; cdr3_aa: CASSYFDLPYEQYF; j_call: TRBJ2-7; v_call: TRBV6-5; clone_size: NA; d_call: NA
cdr3_nt: TGTGCCAGCAGCTCACGGACAGGGGCTTTCCAGCATTTT; cdr3_aa: CASSSRTGAFQHF; j_call: TRBJ1-5; v_call: TRBV7-2; clone_size: NA; d_call: TRBD1
cdr3_nt: TGTGCCAGCAGCCCCGGGGGTAGCTACGAGCAGTACTTC; cdr3_aa: CASSPGGSYEQYF; j_call: TRBJ2-7; v_call: TRBV6-6; clone_size: NA; d_call: NA
cdr3_nt: TGTGCCAGCAGTGTTACAGGTCTCGGGACAGATACGCAGTATTTT; cdr3_aa: CASSVTGLGTDTQYF; j_call: TRBJ2-3; v_call: TRBV6-1; clone_size: NA; d_call: NA
cdr3_nt: TGCGCCAGCAGCCAAGATGGGCTAGCGGGAGGAACCGGGGAGCTGTTTTTT; cdr3_aa: CASSQDGLAGGTGELFF; j_call: TRBJ2-2; v_call: TRBV4-3; clone_size: NA; d_call: TRBD2
cdr3_nt: TGCGCCAGCAGTTCTGACAGCTCTGGGGCCAACGTCCTGACTTTC; cdr3_aa: CASSSDSSGANVLTF; j_call: TRBJ2-6; v_call: TRBV5-1; clone_size: once; d_call: NA
cdr3_nt: TGTGCCATTTCGACAGGGGGCGTCGGCTACACCTTC; cdr3_aa: CAISTGGVGYTF; j_call: TRBJ1-2; v_call: TRBV6-1; clone_size: NA; d_call: TRBD1
cdr3_nt: TGTGCCAGCAGTGACGACGCGCGGGGACTCTCCTACGAGCAGTACTTC; cdr3_aa: CASSDDARGLSYEQYF; j_call: TRBJ2-7; v_call: TRBV6-4; clone_size: NA; d_call: NA